This T cell receptor (beta chain) originates from a study of blood T cell repertoires in COVID-19. Generated by immunoSEQ multiplex PCR, the TCRdb table keeps only in-frame clones and is missing some. The data show 150,000 to 200,000 clones, with about 88% seen just once and approximately 0.77% held by the top ten. Enrolled through a virtual design, the participants were between 18 and 89 years of age and came from 24 US areas. Cohort assignment relied on participant-reported clinical history. Among Cohort 3 donors, those recovered had two negative PCRs, clearance, or symptom resolution. V dropped 8 bases and J dropped 2; count of bases not matched to a gene: 10. Germline V gives CDR1 SNHLY, CDR2 FYNNEI. The CDR3 covers 16 residues.

The sequence was obtained from a woman under 30 who had recovered from COVID-19. Sequenced material: PBMCs or T cells enriched from blood (not recorded which). The chain uses TRBV2 and TRBJ2-1; TRBD2 agrees at 9 bases. The chain's CDR3 is CASGREGLLTYNEQFF. CDR3 nucleotide sequence: TGTGCCAGCGGGCGGGAGGGCCTTCTCACCTACAATGAGCAGTTCTTC.